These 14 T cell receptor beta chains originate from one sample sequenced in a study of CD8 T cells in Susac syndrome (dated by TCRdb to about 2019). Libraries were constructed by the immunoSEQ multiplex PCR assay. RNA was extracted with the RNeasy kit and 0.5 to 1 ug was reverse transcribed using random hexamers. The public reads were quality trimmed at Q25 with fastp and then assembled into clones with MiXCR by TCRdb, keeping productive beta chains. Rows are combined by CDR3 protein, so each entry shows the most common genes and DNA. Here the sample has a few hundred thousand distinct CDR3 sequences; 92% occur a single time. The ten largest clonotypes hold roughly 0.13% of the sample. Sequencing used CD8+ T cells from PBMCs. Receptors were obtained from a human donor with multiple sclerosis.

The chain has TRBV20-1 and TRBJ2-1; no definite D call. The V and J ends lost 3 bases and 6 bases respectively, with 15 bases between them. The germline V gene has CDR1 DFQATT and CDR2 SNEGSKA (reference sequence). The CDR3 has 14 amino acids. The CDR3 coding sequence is TGCAGTGCTAGTCCCCCGATTCAGCGCAATGAGCAGTTCTTC. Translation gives CSASPPIQRNEQFF.

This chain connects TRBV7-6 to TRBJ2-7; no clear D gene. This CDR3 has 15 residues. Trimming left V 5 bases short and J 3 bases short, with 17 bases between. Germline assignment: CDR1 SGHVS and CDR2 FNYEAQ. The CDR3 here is CASSLGSKTLYEQYF. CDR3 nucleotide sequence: TGTGCCAGCAGCCTCGGATCGAAAACCCTCTACGAGCAGTACTTC.

For the CDR3, the DNA is TGCGCCAGCAGCCTCCGGGACGGGGCCTACGAGCAGTACTTC. Its translation is CASSLRDGAYEQYF. The chain uses TRBV4-1 and TRBJ2-7; possibly TRBD1 or TRBD2 for D (5 bases each). Germline lookup yields CDR1 MGHRA and CDR2 YSYEKL. V lost 4 bases and J lost 2, with 12 bases in between. The CDR3 is made up of 14 amino acids.

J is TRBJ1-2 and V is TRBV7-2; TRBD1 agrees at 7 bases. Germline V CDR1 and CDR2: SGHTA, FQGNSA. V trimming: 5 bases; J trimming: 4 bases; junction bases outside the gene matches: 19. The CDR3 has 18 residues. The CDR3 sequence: CASSIPYQPSRDSYGYTF. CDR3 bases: TGTGCCAGCAGCATCCCTTATCAACCCTCCCGGGACAGCTATGGCTACACCTTC.

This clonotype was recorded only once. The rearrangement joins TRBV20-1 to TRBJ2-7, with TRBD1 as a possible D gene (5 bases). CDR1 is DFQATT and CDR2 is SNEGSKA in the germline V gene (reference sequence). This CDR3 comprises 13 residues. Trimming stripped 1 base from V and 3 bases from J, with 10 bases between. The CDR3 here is CSARAQGSYEQYF. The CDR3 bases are TGCAGTGCTAGAGCTCAGGGTAGCTACGAGCAGTACTTC.

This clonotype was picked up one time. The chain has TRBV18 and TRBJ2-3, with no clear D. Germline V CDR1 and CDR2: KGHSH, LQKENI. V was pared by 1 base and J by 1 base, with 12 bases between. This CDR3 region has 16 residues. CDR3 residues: CASSPLERWGTDTQYF. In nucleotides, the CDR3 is TGTGCCAGCTCACCACTGGAGAGGTGGGGCACAGATACGCAGTATTTT.

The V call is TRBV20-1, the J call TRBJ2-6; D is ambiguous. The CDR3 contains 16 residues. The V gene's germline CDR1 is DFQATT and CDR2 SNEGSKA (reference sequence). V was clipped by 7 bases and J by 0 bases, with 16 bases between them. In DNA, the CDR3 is TGCAGTGTTCCACTTCCCCGCGTCTCTGGGGCCAACGTCCTGACTTTC. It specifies CSVPLPRVSGANVLTF.

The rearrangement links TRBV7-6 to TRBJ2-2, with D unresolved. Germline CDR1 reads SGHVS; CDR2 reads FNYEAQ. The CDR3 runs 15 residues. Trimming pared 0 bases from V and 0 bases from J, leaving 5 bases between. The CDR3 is CASSLASTNTGELFF. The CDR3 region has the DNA TGTGCCAGCAGCTTAGCGAGTACGAACACCGGGGAGCTGTTTTTT.

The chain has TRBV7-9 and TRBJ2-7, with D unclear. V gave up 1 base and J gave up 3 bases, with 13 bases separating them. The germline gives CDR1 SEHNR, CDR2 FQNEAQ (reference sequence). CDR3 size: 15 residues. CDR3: CASSLGLGINYEQYF. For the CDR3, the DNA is TGTGCCAGCAGCTTAGGGTTGGGGATTAACTACGAGCAGTACTTC.

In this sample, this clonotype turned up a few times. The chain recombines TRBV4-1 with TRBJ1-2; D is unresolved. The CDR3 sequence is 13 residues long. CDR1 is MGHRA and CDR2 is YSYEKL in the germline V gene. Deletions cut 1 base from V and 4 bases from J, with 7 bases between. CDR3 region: CASSQAGSYGYTF. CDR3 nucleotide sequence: TGCGCCAGCAGCCAAGCAGGTAGCTATGGCTACACCTTC.

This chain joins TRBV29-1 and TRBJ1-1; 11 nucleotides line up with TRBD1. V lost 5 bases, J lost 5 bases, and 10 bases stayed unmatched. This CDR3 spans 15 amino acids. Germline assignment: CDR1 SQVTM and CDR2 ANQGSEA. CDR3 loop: CSVPFQDRGLTEAFF. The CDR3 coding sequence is TGCAGCGTTCCCTTTCAGGACAGGGGGCTGACTGAAGCTTTCTTT.

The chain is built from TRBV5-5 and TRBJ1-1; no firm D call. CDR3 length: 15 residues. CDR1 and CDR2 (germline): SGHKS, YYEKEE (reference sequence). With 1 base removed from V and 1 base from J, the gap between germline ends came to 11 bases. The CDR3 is CASSLWEPRNTEAFF. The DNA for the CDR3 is TGTGCCAGCAGCTTGTGGGAGCCGAGGAACACTGAAGCTTTCTTT.

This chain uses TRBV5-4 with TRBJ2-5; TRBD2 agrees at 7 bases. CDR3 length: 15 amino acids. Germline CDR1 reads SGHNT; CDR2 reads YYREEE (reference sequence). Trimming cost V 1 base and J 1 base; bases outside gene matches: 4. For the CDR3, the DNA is TGTGCCAGCAGCTTGTGGGGGGGGTCCCAAGAGACCCAGTACTTC. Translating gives CASSLWGGSQETQYF.

The CDR3, as DNA: TGTGCCAGCAGCCAAGATGGCGGGAGGGCCTGGAACATTCAGTACTTC. This encodes CASSQDGGRAWNIQYF. This chain uses TRBV3-1 with TRBJ2-4; 9 nucleotides align to TRBD2. The CDR3 consists of 16 residues. The V and J ends lost 0 bases and 7 bases, in that order; junction bases with no gene match: 7. CDR1 LGHDT and CDR2 YNNKEL come from the germline V gene (reference sequence).